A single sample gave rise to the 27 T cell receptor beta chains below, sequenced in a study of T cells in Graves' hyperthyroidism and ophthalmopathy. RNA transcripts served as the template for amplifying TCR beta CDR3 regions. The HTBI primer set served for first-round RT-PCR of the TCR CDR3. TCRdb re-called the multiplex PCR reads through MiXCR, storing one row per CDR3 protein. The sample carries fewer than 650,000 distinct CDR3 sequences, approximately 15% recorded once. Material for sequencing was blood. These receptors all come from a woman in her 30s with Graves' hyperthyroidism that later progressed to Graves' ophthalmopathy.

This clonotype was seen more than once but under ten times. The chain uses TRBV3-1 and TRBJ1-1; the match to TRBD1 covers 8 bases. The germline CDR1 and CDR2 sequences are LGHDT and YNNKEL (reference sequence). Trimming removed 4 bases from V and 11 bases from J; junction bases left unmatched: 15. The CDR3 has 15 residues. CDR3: CASSPPLTGALGAFF. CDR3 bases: TGTGCCAGCAGCCCTCCTTTGACAGGGGCCTTGGGGGCTTTCTTT.

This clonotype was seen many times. The CDR3 DNA reads as TGTGCCAGCAGCTTAGGGTGGGGGGCAAATGAGCAGTTCTTC. Translated, it gives CASSLGWGANEQFF. V and J are TRBV7-2 and TRBJ2-1; D tentatively fits TRBD1 or TRBD2 (6 bases each). The germline V and J ends were trimmed by 1 base and 7 bases, with 11 bases remaining between them. The CDR3 loop spans 14 amino acids. Germline loops: CDR1 SGHTA, CDR2 FQGNSA.

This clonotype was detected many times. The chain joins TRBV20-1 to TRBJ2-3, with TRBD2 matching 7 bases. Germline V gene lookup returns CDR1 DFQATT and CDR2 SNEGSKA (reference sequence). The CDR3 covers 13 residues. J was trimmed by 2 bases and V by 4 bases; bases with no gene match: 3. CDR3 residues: CSAIREATDTQYF. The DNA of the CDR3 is TGCAGTGCTATACGGGAGGCCACAGATACGCAGTATTTT.

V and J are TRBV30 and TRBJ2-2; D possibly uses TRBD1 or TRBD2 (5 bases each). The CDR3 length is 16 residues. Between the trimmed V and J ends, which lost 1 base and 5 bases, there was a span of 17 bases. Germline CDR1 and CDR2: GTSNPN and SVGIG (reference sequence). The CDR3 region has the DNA TGTGCCTGGAGTGCTGACAGAAGGGAGAGGACCGGGGAGCTGTTTTTT. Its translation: CAWSADRRERTGELFF.

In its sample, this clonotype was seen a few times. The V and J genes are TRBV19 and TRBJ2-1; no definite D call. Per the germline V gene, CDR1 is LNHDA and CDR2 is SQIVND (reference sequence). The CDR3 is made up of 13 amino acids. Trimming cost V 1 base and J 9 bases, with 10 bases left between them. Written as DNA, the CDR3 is TGTGCCAGTAGTATAGCGCTAGACGGTGAGCAGTTCTTC. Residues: CASSIALDGEQFF.

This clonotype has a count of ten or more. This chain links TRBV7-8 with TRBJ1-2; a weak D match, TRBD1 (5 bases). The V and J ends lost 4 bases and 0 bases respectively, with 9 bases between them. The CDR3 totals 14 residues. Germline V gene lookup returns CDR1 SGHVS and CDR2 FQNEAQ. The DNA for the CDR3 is TGTGCCAGCAGCTGGGACGGACCTAACTATGGCTACACCTTC. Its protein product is CASSWDGPNYGYTF.

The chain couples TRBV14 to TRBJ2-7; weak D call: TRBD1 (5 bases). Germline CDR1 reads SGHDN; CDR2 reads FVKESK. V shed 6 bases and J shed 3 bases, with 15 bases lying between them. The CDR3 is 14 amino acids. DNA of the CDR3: TGTGCCAGCAGTTCAAGGGGATTCTACTACGAGCAGTACTTC. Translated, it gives CASSSRGFYYEQYF.

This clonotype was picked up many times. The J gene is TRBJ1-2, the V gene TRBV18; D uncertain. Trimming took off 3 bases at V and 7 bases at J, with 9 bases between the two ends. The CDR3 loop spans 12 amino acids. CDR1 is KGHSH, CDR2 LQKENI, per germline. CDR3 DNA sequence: TGTGCCAGCTCACCCGATAGATCTGGCTACACCTTC. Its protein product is CASSPDRSGYTF. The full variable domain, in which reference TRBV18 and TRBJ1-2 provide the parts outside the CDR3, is NAGVMQNPRHLVRRRGQEARLRCSPMKGHSHVYWYRQLPEEGLKFMVYLQKENIIDESGMPKERFSAEFPKEGPSILRIQQVVRGDSAAYFCASSPDRSGYTFGSGTRLTVV.

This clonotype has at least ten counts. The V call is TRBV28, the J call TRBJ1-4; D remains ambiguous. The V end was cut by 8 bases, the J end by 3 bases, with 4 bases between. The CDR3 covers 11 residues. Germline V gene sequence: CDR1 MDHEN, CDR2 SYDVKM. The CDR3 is CASLANEKLFF. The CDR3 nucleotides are TGTGCCAGCCTGGCTAATGAAAAACTGTTTTTT.

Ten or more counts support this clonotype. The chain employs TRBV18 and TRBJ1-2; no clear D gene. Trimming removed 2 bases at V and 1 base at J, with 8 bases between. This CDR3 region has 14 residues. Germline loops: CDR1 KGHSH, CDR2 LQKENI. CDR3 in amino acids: CASSPKDGNYGYTF. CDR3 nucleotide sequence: TGTGCCAGCTCACCAAAGGACGGTAACTATGGCTACACCTTC.

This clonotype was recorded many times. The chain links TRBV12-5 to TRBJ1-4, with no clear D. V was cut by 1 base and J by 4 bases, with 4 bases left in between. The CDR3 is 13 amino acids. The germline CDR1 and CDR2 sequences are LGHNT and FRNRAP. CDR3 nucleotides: TGTGCTAGTGGTTTGGCCCTTAATGAAAAACTGTTTTTT. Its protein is CASGLALNEKLFF.

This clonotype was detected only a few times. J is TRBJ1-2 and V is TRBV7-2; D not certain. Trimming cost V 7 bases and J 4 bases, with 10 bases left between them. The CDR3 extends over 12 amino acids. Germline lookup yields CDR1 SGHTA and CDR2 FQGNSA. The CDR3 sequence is CASNRNSYGYTF. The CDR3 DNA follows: TGTGCCAGCAATCGGAACAGCTATGGCTACACCTTC.

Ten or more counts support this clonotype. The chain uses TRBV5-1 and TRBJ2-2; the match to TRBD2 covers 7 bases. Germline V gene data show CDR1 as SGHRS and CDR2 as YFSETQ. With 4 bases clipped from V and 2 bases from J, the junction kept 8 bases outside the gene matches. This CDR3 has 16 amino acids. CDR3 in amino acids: CASSLRERGNTGELFF. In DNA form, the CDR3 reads TGCGCCAGCAGCCTGCGGGAGAGGGGCAACACCGGGGAGCTGTTTTTT.

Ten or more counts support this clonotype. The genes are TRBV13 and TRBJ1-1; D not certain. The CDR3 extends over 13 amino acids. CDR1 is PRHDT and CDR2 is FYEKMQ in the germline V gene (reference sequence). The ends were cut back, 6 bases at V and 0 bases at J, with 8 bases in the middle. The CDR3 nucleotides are TGTGCCAGCAGAAATACACTGAACACTGAAGCTTTCTTT. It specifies CASRNTLNTEAFF.

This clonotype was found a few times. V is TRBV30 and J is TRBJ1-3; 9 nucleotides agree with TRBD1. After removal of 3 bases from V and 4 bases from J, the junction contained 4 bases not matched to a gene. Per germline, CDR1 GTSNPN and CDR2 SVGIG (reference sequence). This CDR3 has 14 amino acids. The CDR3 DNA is TGTGCCTGGAGCATTGGACAGGGGGGAAACACCATATATTTT. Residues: CAWSIGQGGNTIYF.

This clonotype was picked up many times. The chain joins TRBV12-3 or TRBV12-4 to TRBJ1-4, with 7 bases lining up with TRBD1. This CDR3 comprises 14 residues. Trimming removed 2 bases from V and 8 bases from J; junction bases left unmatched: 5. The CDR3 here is CASSLFSGGEKLFF. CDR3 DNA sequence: TGTGCCAGCAGTTTATTTTCAGGGGGGGAAAAACTGTTTTTT.

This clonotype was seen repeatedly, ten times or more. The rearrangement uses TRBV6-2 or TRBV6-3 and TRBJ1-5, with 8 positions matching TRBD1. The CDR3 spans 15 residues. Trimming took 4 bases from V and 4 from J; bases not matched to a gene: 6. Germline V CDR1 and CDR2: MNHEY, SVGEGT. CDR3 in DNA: TGTGCCAGCAGTTTTGACAGGGGAAAAAATCAGCCCCAGCATTTT. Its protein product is CASSFDRGKNQPQHF.

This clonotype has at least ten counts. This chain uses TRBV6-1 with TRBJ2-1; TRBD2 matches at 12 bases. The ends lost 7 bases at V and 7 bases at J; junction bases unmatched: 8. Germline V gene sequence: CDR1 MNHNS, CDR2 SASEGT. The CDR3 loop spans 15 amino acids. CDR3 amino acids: CASTRLAGDANEQFF. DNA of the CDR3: TGTGCCAGCACCCGACTAGCGGGAGATGCGAATGAGCAGTTCTTC.

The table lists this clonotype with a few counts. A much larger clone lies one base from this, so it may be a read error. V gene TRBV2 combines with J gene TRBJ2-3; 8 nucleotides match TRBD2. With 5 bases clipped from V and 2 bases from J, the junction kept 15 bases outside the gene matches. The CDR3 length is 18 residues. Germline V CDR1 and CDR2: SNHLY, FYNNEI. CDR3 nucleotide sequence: TGTGCCAGCAGTAGCGGGAGAGCCGATAAGCTCCCCACAGATACGCAGTATTTT. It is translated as CASSSGRADKLPTDTQYF.

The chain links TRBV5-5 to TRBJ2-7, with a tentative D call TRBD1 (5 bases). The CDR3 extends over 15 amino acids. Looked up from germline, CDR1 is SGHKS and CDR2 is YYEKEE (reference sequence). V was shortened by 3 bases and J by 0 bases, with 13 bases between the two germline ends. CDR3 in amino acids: CASSWSRDYSYEQYF. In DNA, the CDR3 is TGTGCCAGCAGCTGGAGCAGGGATTACTCCTACGAGCAGTACTTC.

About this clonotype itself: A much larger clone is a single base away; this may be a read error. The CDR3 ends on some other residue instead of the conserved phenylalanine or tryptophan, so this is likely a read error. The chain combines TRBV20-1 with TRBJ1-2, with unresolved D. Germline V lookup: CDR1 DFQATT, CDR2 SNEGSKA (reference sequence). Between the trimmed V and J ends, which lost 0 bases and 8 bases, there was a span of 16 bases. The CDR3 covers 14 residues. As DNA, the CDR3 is TGCAGTGCTAGAGATCGAGCCTCCGACGGGGGCTACACCCTC. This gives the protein CSARDRASDGGYTL.

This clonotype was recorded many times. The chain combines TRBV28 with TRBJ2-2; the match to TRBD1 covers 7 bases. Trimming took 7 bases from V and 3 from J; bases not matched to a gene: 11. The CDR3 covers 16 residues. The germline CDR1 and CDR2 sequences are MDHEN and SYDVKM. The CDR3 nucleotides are TGTGCCAGCATTCCCGCTGGACAGGCTTACACCGGGGAGCTGTTTTTT. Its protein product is CASIPAGQAYTGELFF.

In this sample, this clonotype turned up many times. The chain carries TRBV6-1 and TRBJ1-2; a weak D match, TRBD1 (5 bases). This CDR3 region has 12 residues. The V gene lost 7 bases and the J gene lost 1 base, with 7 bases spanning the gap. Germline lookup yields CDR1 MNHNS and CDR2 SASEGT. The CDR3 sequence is CASKDSNYGYTF. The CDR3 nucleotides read TGTGCCAGCAAAGACAGTAACTATGGCTACACCTTC.

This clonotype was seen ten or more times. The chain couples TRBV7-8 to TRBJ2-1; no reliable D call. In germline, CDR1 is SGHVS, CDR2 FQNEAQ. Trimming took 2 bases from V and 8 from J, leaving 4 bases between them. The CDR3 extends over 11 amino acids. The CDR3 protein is CASSLFDEQFF. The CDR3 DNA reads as TGTGCCAGCAGCTTATTCGATGAGCAGTTCTTC.

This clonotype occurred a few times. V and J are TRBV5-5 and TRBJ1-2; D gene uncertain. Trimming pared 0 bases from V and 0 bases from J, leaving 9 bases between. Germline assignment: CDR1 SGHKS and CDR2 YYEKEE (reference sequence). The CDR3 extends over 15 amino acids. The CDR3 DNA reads TGTGCCAGCAGCTTGGGGCAGAATGCTAACTATGGCTACACCTTC. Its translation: CASSLGQNANYGYTF.

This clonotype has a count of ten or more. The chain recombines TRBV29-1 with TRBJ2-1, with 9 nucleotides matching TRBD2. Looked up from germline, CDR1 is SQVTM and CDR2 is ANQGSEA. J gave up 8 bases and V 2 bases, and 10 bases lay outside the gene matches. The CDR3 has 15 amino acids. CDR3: CSVESLAGRVDEQFF. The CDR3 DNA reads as TGCAGCGTTGAAAGTCTAGCGGGAAGGGTAGATGAGCAGTTCTTC.

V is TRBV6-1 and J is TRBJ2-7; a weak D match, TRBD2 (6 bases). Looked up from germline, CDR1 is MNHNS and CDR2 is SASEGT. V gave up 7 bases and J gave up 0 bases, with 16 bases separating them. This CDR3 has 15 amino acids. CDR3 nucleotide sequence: TGTGCCAGCACCCCGGGACTGACCTCCTCCTACGAGCAGTACTTC. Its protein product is CASTPGLTSSYEQYF.